The 23 T cell receptor beta chains below come from one sample, sequenced in a study of T cell changes during pregnancy in multiple sclerosis. TCRdb's copy holds only in-frame clones and misses some; the assay was immunoSEQ multiplex PCR. The sample lists 20,000 or so clones, 80% to 90% occurring once. This material consisted of CD8+ T cells from peripheral blood mononuclear cells, taken after pregnancy. Source of these receptors: a female donor in good health, enrolled as a control in a pregnancy study.

The chain has TRBV19 and TRBJ1-1; no clear D. CDR1 is LNHDA, CDR2 SQIVND, per germline (reference sequence). The V and J ends lost 3 bases and 3 bases respectively, with 2 bases between them. The CDR3 consists of 11 residues. CDR3: CASSIYTEAFF. CDR3 nucleotides: TGTGCCAGTAGTATCTACACTGAAGCTTTCTTT.

V is TRBV27 and J is TRBJ2-7, with D unresolved. The CDR3 is made up of 11 amino acids. Germline assignment: CDR1 MNHEY and CDR2 SMNVEV (reference sequence). V was trimmed by 3 bases and J by 4 bases, leaving 4 bases between them. The CDR3 loop reads CASSFGYEQYF. The DNA of the CDR3 is TGTGCCAGCAGTTTCGGGTACGAGCAGTACTTC.

This chain links TRBV7-8 with TRBJ2-2; a weak D match, TRBD1 (6 bases). V gave up 1 base and J gave up 4 bases, with 10 bases separating them. The CDR3 has 15 residues. The V gene's germline CDR1 is SGHVS and CDR2 FQNEAQ. Here the CDR3 DNA reads TGTGCCAGCAGCTTAGGTTGGGGGCGCACCGGGGAGCTGTTTTTT. Its protein product is CASSLGWGRTGELFF.

The chain links TRBV27 to TRBJ1-1; weak D call: TRBD1 (6 bases). CDR3 length: 14 amino acids. CDR1 and CDR2 (germline): MNHEY, SMNVEV (reference sequence). Trimming left V 5 bases short and J 3 bases short, with 13 bases between. As DNA, the CDR3 is TGTGCCAGCAGTCCGATAGACAGGTACACTGAAGCTTTCTTT. Translated, it gives CASSPIDRYTEAFF.

The gene calls are TRBV7-9 and TRBJ1-1, with D possibly TRBD1 on 6 matching bases. CDR3 size: 13 residues. Per germline, CDR1 SEHNR and CDR2 FQNEAQ (reference sequence). With 8 bases removed from V and 6 bases from J, the gap between germline ends came to 16 bases. The CDR3 protein is CASHGTPTPEAFF. The CDR3 DNA sequence: TGTGCCAGCCATGGGACACCAACTCCTGAAGCTTTCTTT.

The chain carries TRBV21-1 and TRBJ2-7; the table gives TRBD2 as D, unverified against the DNA. TRBV21-1 is given as a pseudogene. The CDR3 length is 16 residues. CDR3 nucleotides: TGTGCCAGCAGCAAAGTGGGAGGGACTAGCTCCTACGAGCAGTACTTC. It codes for CASSKVGGTSSYEQYF.

This clone was picked up one time. The chain uses TRBV4-3 and TRBJ1-2; no clear D. V was shortened by 1 base and J by 3 bases, with 9 bases between the two germline ends. The CDR3 totals 14 residues. Germline loops: CDR1 LGHNA, CDR2 YSLEER. The CDR3 region has the DNA TGCGCCAGCAGCCAAGTCCAGGCTGACTATGGCTACACCTTC. Translation gives CASSQVQADYGYTF.

The chain is built from TRBV18 and TRBJ2-3, with D perhaps TRBD2 (5 bases). V lost 0 bases, J lost 2 bases, and 9 bases lay in between. CDR3 size: 15 residues. Germline V lookup: CDR1 KGHSH, CDR2 LQKENI. Here the CDR3 DNA reads TGTGCCAGCTCACCACCCCGGGAAGCCACAGATACGCAGTATTTT. Translation: CASSPPREATDTQYF.

The chain links TRBV5-5 to TRBJ2-1, with D unresolved. Germline CDR1 and CDR2: SGHKS and YYEKEE (reference sequence). Trimming cost V 4 bases and J 8 bases, with 19 bases left between them. CDR3 size: 15 residues. The CDR3 sequence: CASSPFLLSGDEQFF. The CDR3 DNA reads as TGTGCCAGCAGCCCGTTTTTACTTTCCGGTGATGAGCAGTTCTTC. Drawing the rest from reference TRBV5-5 and TRBJ2-1, the complete variable domain is DAGVTQSPTHLIKTRGQQVTLRCSPISGHKSVSWYQQVLGQGPQFIFQYYEKEERGRGNFPDRFSARQFPNYSSELNVNALLLGDSALYLCASSPFLLSGDEQFFGPGTRLTVL.

In nucleotides, the CDR3 is TGTGCCAGCAGTTTCTACCGGGACAGGGACGGCTACACCTTC. Protein sequence: CASSFYRDRDGYTF. The rearrangement uses TRBV27 and TRBJ1-2; TRBD1 aligns across 9 bases. Losses at the gene ends were 3 bases for V and 8 bases for J; bases not matched to a gene: 7. The CDR3 loop spans 14 amino acids. Germline CDR1 reads MNHEY; CDR2 reads SMNVEV (reference sequence).

The sample holds a few counts of this clone. The chain has TRBV1 and TRBJ2-3; the D call in the table, TRBD2, was not verified against the DNA. TRBV1 is listed as a pseudogene. The CDR3 extends over 17 amino acids. The CDR3 loop is CTSSQGRGTTGWYTQYF. The CDR3 region has the DNA TGCACCAGCAGCCAGGGACGCGGGACCACCGGGTGGTACACGCAGTATTTT.

V gene TRBV5-4 combines with J gene TRBJ2-7; 10 bases align to TRBD2. Germline assignment: CDR1 SGHNT and CDR2 YYREEE (reference sequence). With V trimmed by 4 bases and J by 2 bases, 15 bases remained unmatched. The CDR3 sequence is 18 residues long. The CDR3 reads CASSILAGPMHSTYEQYF. The DNA for the CDR3 is TGTGCCAGCAGCATACTAGCGGGGCCAATGCACAGTACCTACGAGCAGTACTTC.

The V gene is TRBV5-1, the J gene TRBJ2-1; 10 nucleotides match TRBD2. The CDR3 loop spans 13 amino acids. CDR1 and CDR2 (germline): SGHRS, YFSETQ. V lost 4 bases and J lost 7; bases outside the gene matches: 2. CDR3 sequence reads: CASSRTSGNEQFF. CDR3 nucleotide sequence: TGCGCCAGCAGCCGGACTAGCGGTAATGAGCAGTTCTTC.

The rearrangement joins TRBV15 to TRBJ2-5; tentative D call: TRBD1 (5 bases). This CDR3 contains 15 residues. Germline lookup yields CDR1 LNHNV and CDR2 YYDKDF (reference sequence). The V end lost 0 bases, the J end lost 1 base, and 9 bases lay between the germline ends. The CDR3 region is CATSRDPGPQETQYF. The DNA of the CDR3 is TGTGCCACCAGCAGAGACCCAGGGCCCCAAGAGACCCAGTACTTC.

J is TRBJ1-5 and V is TRBV27; weak D call: TRBD1 (6 bases). V lost 5 bases, J lost 7 bases, and 21 bases lay in between. CDR1 MNHEY and CDR2 SMNVEV come from the germline V gene (reference sequence). The CDR3 has 16 amino acids. CDR3 nucleotide sequence: TGTGCCAGCAGTGTTACAGGGCTCTCGATGAGGCAGCCCCAGCATTTT. Amino acid sequence: CASSVTGLSMRQPQHF.

The chain recombines TRBV7-8 with TRBJ2-1, with D hard to call. The V and J ends lost 7 bases and 0 bases respectively, with 19 bases between them. Per germline, CDR1 SGHVS and CDR2 FQNEAQ. The CDR3 spans 17 residues. The CDR3 spells CASTLPRGDFSYNEQFF. The CDR3 nucleotides are TGTGCCAGCACCTTGCCGCGCGGCGATTTCTCCTACAATGAGCAGTTCTTC.

This chain links TRBV6-5 with TRBJ2-2, with D uncertain. This CDR3 comprises 11 residues. V gave up 6 bases and J gave up 6 bases, with 5 bases separating them. From germline, CDR1 is MNHEY and CDR2 SVGAGI. CDR3 bases: TGTGCCAGCAGGGCCCCCGGGGAGCTGTTTTTT. Residues: CASRAPGELFF.

The chain carries TRBV4-3 and TRBJ1-2, with TRBD1 identical over 10 bases. The V gene's germline CDR1 is LGHNA and CDR2 YSLEER. J was trimmed by 8 bases and V by 0 bases; bases with no gene match: 6. The CDR3 has 15 amino acids. For the CDR3, the DNA is TGCGCCAGCAGCCAAGAGGGACAGGGGACGGGGGGCTACACCTTC. Its translation: CASSQEGQGTGGYTF.

The genes are TRBV5-1 and TRBJ2-7; TRBD1 matches 7 bases. V was clipped by 3 bases and J by 2 bases; unmatched bases: 8. CDR3 length: 15 amino acids. Germline CDR1 is SGHRS and CDR2 is YFSETQ. CDR3: CASSSRQGLTYEQYF. The CDR3, as DNA: TGCGCCAGCAGCTCCCGACAGGGATTAACCTACGAGCAGTACTTC.

Sample share makes this clone medium-sized. The V call is TRBV4-2, the J call TRBJ2-7; TRBD2 matches at 7 bases. The V segment lost 0 bases and the J segment 1 base; nucleotides outside the gene matches: 3. Germline V lookup: CDR1 LGHNA, CDR2 YNFKEQ. This CDR3 comprises 15 residues. The CDR3 DNA follows: TGTGCCAGCAGCCAAGACGACGGGGGGTCCTACGAGCAGTACTTC. Protein: CASSQDDGGSYEQYF.

The CDR3 DNA reads as TGTGCCAGCTCACCAGTTTCCTCAGGGGTGAACACTGAAGCTTTCTTT. Its protein is CASSPVSSGVNTEAFF. V gene TRBV18 combines with J gene TRBJ1-1, with D possibly being TRBD1 (6 bases). Trimming removed 2 bases at V and 0 bases at J, with 13 bases between. Looked up from germline, CDR1 is KGHSH and CDR2 is LQKENI. The CDR3 contains 16 residues.

V is TRBV7-8 and J is TRBJ2-1; 10 bases match TRBD1. The V and J ends lost 1 base and 6 bases, in that order; junction bases with no gene match: 12. Germline V gene sequence: CDR1 SGHVS, CDR2 FQNEAQ. This CDR3 has 18 residues. The CDR3 reads CASSLVALGQGLGNEQFF. The CDR3 DNA sequence: TGTGCCAGCAGCTTAGTTGCCCTGGGACAGGGGCTAGGCAATGAGCAGTTCTTC. The whole variable domain, filled in from reference TRBV7-8 and TRBJ2-1, reads GAGVSQSPRYKVAKRGQDVALRCDPISGHVSLFWYQQALGQGPEFLTYFQNEAQLDKSGLPSDRFFAERPEGSVSTLKIQRTQQEDSAVYLCASSLVALGQGLGNEQFFGPGTRLTVL.

This clone has only one observation. V and J are TRBV13 and TRBJ2-7; D gene uncertain. The CDR3 contains 12 residues. V gave up 4 bases and J gave up 0 bases, with 4 bases separating them. The V gene's germline CDR1 is PRHDT and CDR2 FYEKMQ (reference sequence). The DNA for the CDR3 is TGTGCCAGCAGCTCCAACTCCTACGAGCAGTACTTC. It specifies CASSSNSYEQYF.